The 21 T cell receptor beta chains reported below all come from one sample, sequenced in a study of regulatory T cells in long-lasting Graves disease. Indicated time point: newly diagnosed GD, antithyroid drugs for less than 3 months. RNA extracted from PBMCs served as the sequencing template. Arm-PCR with iRepertoire HTBI primers amplified the CDR3 regions for these TCR beta libraries. A single record per CDR3 protein comes from TCRdb applying MiXCR to the multiplex PCR reads. This sample has under 250,000 distinct CDR3 sequences, with around 20% found just once. Sequenced here: peripheral blood mononuclear cells (PBMCs), sampled at new diagnosis, from a patient treated with antithyroid drugs. Receptor source: a female donor with Graves disease.

At least ten counts were recorded for this clonotype. This sequence joins TRBV12-3 or TRBV12-4 and TRBJ2-1; tentative D call: TRBD1 (5 bases). The CDR3 totals 15 residues. The V end lost 7 bases, the J end lost 2 bases, and 15 bases lay between the germline ends. CDR3 in amino acids: CASTTGDRAYNEQFF. The CDR3 DNA reads as TGTGCCAGCACTACAGGAGACAGAGCCTACAATGAGCAGTTCTTC.

The chain uses TRBV4-1 and TRBJ2-7; D unresolved. CDR1 is MGHRA, CDR2 YSYEKL, per germline. V lost 2 bases and J 2 bases, leaving 7 bases between the germline ends. The length of the CDR3 is 13 residues. CDR3 region: CASSQHGAYEQYF. CDR3 bases: TGCGCCAGCAGCCAACATGGGGCCTACGAGCAGTACTTC.

The chain has TRBV4-1 and TRBJ1-3; 9 nucleotides line up with TRBD1. Germline loops: CDR1 MGHRA, CDR2 YSYEKL. Trimming cost V 0 bases and J 3 bases; bases outside gene matches: 6. CDR3 size: 17 residues. The CDR3, as DNA: TGCGCCAGCAGCCAAGAGCAGGGACAGGGTGGTGGAAACACCATATATTTT. Amino acids: CASSQEQGQGGGNTIYF.

This clonotype was recorded many times. The chain uses TRBV24-1 and TRBJ2-7; D remains ambiguous. Trimming stripped 3 bases from V and 2 bases from J, with 10 bases between. This CDR3 region has 14 residues. CDR1 and CDR2 (germline): KGHDR, SFDVKD. The CDR3: CATSDPGRTYEQYF. The CDR3 DNA reads TGTGCCACCAGTGATCCCGGACGGACCTACGAGCAGTACTTC.

This sequence joins TRBV19 and TRBJ1-5; D uncertain. Per the germline V gene, CDR1 is LNHDA and CDR2 is SQIVND (reference sequence). The CDR3 is made up of 13 amino acids. Deletions cut 5 bases from V and 0 bases from J, with 5 bases between. In DNA, the CDR3 is TGTGCCAGTAGTTCCCTTAGCAATCAGCCCCAGCATTTT. This sequence encodes CASSSLSNQPQHF.

This chain uses TRBV6-4 with TRBJ2-6, with unresolved D. V was clipped by 6 bases and J by 0 bases, with 9 bases between them. Looked up from germline, CDR1 is MRHNA and CDR2 is SNTAGT. The length of the CDR3 is 15 residues. CDR3 in amino acids: CASRQGTSGANVLTF. CDR3 coding DNA: TGTGCCAGCAGGCAAGGAACCTCTGGGGCCAACGTCCTGACTTTC.

This clonotype was seen ten or more times. This rearrangement joins TRBV10-2 to TRBJ1-1; D perhaps matches TRBD1 (6 bases). Germline lookup yields CDR1 WSHSY and CDR2 SAAADI. The CDR3 covers 13 residues. Trimming pared 0 bases from V and 11 bases from J, leaving 13 bases between. CDR3: CASSESVGQGAFF. DNA for the CDR3: TGCGCCAGCAGTGAGTCGGTGGGGCAGGGGGCTTTCTTT.

V and J are TRBV12-3 or TRBV12-4 and TRBJ2-5, with 9 bases identical to TRBD1. There are 13 residues in the CDR3. V lost 7 bases to trimming and J lost 5 bases; unmatched junction nucleotides: 5. CDR3 sequence: CASNRGQGETQYF. CDR3 coding DNA: TGTGCCAGCAATAGGGGACAGGGCGAGACCCAGTACTTC.

This clonotype was observed at least ten times. The gene calls are TRBV5-5 and TRBJ2-3; 10 positions match TRBD1. From germline, CDR1 is SGHKS and CDR2 YYEKEE (reference sequence). The CDR3 contains 14 residues. With 4 bases clipped from V and 4 bases from J, the junction kept 3 bases outside the gene matches. CDR3 nucleotide sequence: TGTGCCAGCAGCGGGGGGACAGGGGCAGATACGCAGTATTTT. This translates into CASSGGTGADTQYF.

Only a few counts were recorded for this clonotype. This chain joins TRBV4-3 and TRBJ1-1; D is undetermined. CDR3 length: 14 residues. Between the trimmed V and J ends, which lost 1 base and 3 bases, there was a span of 9 bases. Germline V gene data show CDR1 as LGHNA and CDR2 as YSLEER. CDR3 amino acids: CASSQVFSDTEAFF. The CDR3 coding sequence is TGCGCCAGCAGCCAAGTTTTCAGTGACACTGAAGCTTTCTTT.

In the case of this clonotype: The CDR3 carries no conserved terminal phenylalanine or tryptophan, so it likely arises from a read error. The genes are TRBV30 and TRBJ1-1; 7 bases are shared with TRBD1. The CDR3 runs 13 residues. Trimming at V came to 2 bases and at J to 11 bases, leaving 11 bases not matched to a gene. Germline CDR1 GTSNPN, CDR2 SVGIG (reference sequence). The CDR3 coding sequence is TGTGCCTGGAGTACTCGCCTACAGGGGAGGGCTTTCCTT. This translates into CAWSTRLQGRAFL.

This clonotype showed up just a few times. The rearrangement joins TRBV10-3 to TRBJ2-7; D gene unclear. This CDR3 has 13 amino acids. Trimming took off 10 bases at V and 2 bases at J, with 15 bases between the two ends. Per germline, CDR1 ENHRY and CDR2 SYGVKD. CDR3 amino acids: CATHGAQAYEQYF. For the CDR3, the DNA is TGTGCCACCCATGGTGCCCAGGCCTACGAGCAGTACTTC.

This clonotype showed up just once. CDR3 loop: CSVGPQAGEQFF. The CDR3 nucleotides are TGCAGCGTTGGACCGCAAGCCGGGGAGCAGTTCTTC. The chain employs TRBV29-1 and TRBJ2-1; D remains ambiguous. Trimming took off 4 bases at V and 10 bases at J, with 14 bases between the two ends. Germline V gene data show CDR1 as SQVTM and CDR2 as ANQGSEA. The CDR3 consists of 12 residues.

This clonotype occurred a few times. The rearrangement uses TRBV7-6 and TRBJ1-6; D unresolved. The CDR3 is 14 amino acids. Trimming took off 8 bases at V and 5 bases at J, with 13 bases between the two ends. CDR1 SGHVS and CDR2 FNYEAQ come from the germline V gene. CDR3: CASGAELNNSPLHF. DNA for the CDR3: TGTGCCAGCGGCGCAGAATTAAATAATTCACCCCTCCACTTT.

This clonotype was counted many times. Written as DNA, the CDR3 is TGTGCCAGCAGGACCCGGGGGACCCAGTACTTC. Translating it yields CASRTRGTQYF. The rearrangement links TRBV27 to TRBJ2-5, with a possible D match to TRBD2 (5 bases). Germline values: CDR1 MNHEY, CDR2 SMNVEV (reference sequence). The CDR3 loop spans 11 amino acids. Deletions cut 6 bases from V and 7 bases from J, with 9 bases between.

This clonotype was detected many times. V and J are TRBV3-1 and TRBJ1-2; no reliable D call. Germline V gene sequence: CDR1 LGHDT, CDR2 YNNKEL (reference sequence). The CDR3 sequence is 11 residues long. Trimming left V 2 bases short and J 6 bases short, with 4 bases between. The CDR3 reads CASSQQNGYTF. DNA for the CDR3: TGTGCCAGCAGCCAACAAAATGGCTACACCTTC.

This clonotype was seen ten or more times. CDR3 protein: CASSSFGQISYEQYF. CDR3 nucleotides: TGTGCCAGCAGCTCCTTTGGACAGATCTCCTACGAGCAGTACTTC. The chain carries TRBV12-3 or TRBV12-4 and TRBJ2-7; D might be TRBD1 (6 bases). The CDR3 is 15 amino acids. V lost 6 bases and J 0 bases, leaving 15 bases between the germline ends.

As to this clonotype: A much more abundant neighbour one base away suggests this may be a read error. The chain is built from TRBV30 and TRBJ1-5; 11 bases align to TRBD1. The V and J ends lost 5 bases and 5 bases, in that order; junction bases with no gene match: 8. Germline values: CDR1 GTSNPN, CDR2 SVGIG (reference sequence). This CDR3 is built from 15 residues. The CDR3 is CAWGGGDRGDQPQHF. CDR3 nucleotide sequence: TGTGCCTGGGGTGGAGGGGACAGGGGGGATCAGCCCCAGCATTTT.

This clonotype was observed many times. The gene calls are TRBV11-3 and TRBJ2-3; D is unresolved. V lost 5 bases and J lost 4, with 10 bases in between. This CDR3 is built from 13 residues. Germline assignment: CDR1 SGHNT and CDR2 YENEEA. CDR3 in amino acids: CASSPLFSDTQYF. The DNA of the CDR3 is TGTGCCAGCAGCCCACTTTTTTCAGATACGCAGTATTTT.

To note about this clonotype: Given a far larger clone just one base away, this is likely a sequencing read error. V and J are TRBV20-1 and TRBJ2-4, with D possibly being TRBD1 (6 bases). The J call may be mistaken, given a closer DNA end match to TRBJ2-1. The CDR3 has 14 residues. CDR1 and CDR2 (germline): DFQATT, SNEGSKA (reference sequence). The CDR3 sequence: CSANGGRGYNGQFF. CDR3 sequence (DNA): TGCAGTGCTAATGGAGGAAGGGGGTACAATGGGCAGTTCTTC.

The chain employs TRBV18 and TRBJ1-5; no reliable D call. From germline, CDR1 is KGHSH and CDR2 LQKENI. CDR3 length: 13 residues. Trimming pared 4 bases from V and 5 bases from J, leaving 9 bases between. The CDR3 loop is CASSRTSDQPQHF. The CDR3 DNA is TGTGCCAGCTCACGGACGTCTGATCAGCCCCAGCATTTT.